A single count supports the clone carrying this T cell receptor (beta chain). Repertoires were generated with immunoSEQ multiplex PCR, while TCRdb's copy carries only in-frame clones and drops some. The profile shows approximately 270,000 clones, around 92% of them singletons. These data come from a study of blood T cell repertoires in COVID-19. Material for sequencing was PBMCs or T cells enriched from blood (not recorded which). This TCR was sampled from a woman aged 55-69 years who had recovered from COVID-19.

The CDR3 nucleotides are TGTGCCAGTAGTCCCTCAGGAATTAAGGAAAAACTGTTTTTT. Protein sequence: CASSPSGIKEKLFF. V gene TRBV19 combines with J gene TRBJ1-4; no clear D. The CDR3 runs to 14 residues. V was cut by 5 bases and J by 8 bases, with 15 bases left in between. CDR1 LNHDA and CDR2 SQIVND come from the germline V gene (reference sequence).